This passage covers 9 T cell receptor beta chains from one sample sequenced in a study of monozygotic twins with inflammatory bowel disease. No DNA is given; TCRdb re-called the 5' RACE reads and lists each CDR3 protein once. This sample contains 150,000 to 200,000 distinct CDR3 sequences. The sample was blood. The source of these receptors is a human donor with ulcerative colitis or Crohn's disease, or a healthy co-twin of an affected twin (not recorded which).

The genes are TRBV20-1 and TRBJ1-6; TCRdb gives TRBD1 as the D gene, but with no DNA this cannot be confirmed. The CDR3 loop spans 15 amino acids. Germline CDR1 DFQATT, CDR2 SNEGSKA (reference sequence). CDR3 protein: CSAQLRGNYNSPLHF.

The rearrangement uses TRBV5-1 and TRBJ1-4; TCRdb designates TRBD1, a call that cannot be tested without DNA. CDR1 and CDR2 (germline): SGHRS, YFSETQ. The CDR3 length is 15 residues. The CDR3 reads CASSLGGTANEKLFF.

The rearrangement links TRBV20-1 to TRBJ2-6; checking the TCRdb D call of TRBD1 is not possible without DNA. The CDR3 totals 17 residues. Germline V CDR1 and CDR2: DFQATT, SNEGSKA (reference sequence). The CDR3 region is CSARVLDGHSGANVLTF.

The V call is TRBV7-9, the J call TRBJ2-7. The CDR3 has 13 amino acids. CDR1 and CDR2 from the germline V gene are SEHNR and FQNEAQ (reference sequence). The CDR3 sequence is CASSQPGTYEQYF.

The gene calls are TRBV14 and TRBJ2-3. This CDR3 contains 15 residues. Germline CDR1 reads SGHDN; CDR2 reads FVKESK. CDR3 loop: CASSERGFFTDTQYF.

V usage is TRBV5-1 and J usage is TRBJ2-2; there is no DNA to check the TCRdb D call of TRBD2. Germline loops: CDR1 SGHRS, CDR2 YFSETQ. CDR3 length equals 13 residues. The CDR3 reads CASSPSGTGELFF.

This rearrangement joins TRBV6-1 to TRBJ2-2; TCRdb gives TRBD2 as the D gene, but with no DNA this cannot be confirmed. This CDR3 has 15 amino acids. The germline V gene encodes CDR1 MNHNS and CDR2 SASEGT. The CDR3 here is CASRRREGDTGELFF.

The rearrangement links TRBV30 to TRBJ2-7; TCRdb outputs TRBD1, but without DNA this stays unchecked. Per germline, CDR1 GTSNPN and CDR2 SVGIG (reference sequence). This CDR3 contains 12 residues. The CDR3 region is CAWSEAGEEQYF.

The genes are TRBV7-3 and TRBJ2-3; TCRdb names TRBD1, which stays unverified in the absence of DNA. The CDR3 sequence is 15 residues long. Per germline, CDR1 SGHTA and CDR2 FQGTGA. The CDR3 here is CASSAQTGRTDTQYF. The full variable domain, rest sourced from reference TRBV7-3 and TRBJ2-3, is GAGVSQTPSNKVTEKGKYVELRCDPISGHTALYWYRQSLGQGPEFLIYFQGTGAADDSGLPNDRFFAVRPEGSVSTLKIQRTERGDSAVYLCASSAQTGRTDTQYFGPGTRLTVL.